A selection of T cell receptor beta chains follows, all from one sample in a study of cytomegalovirus exposure and HLA in healthy donors. Repertoires were generated with immunoSEQ multiplex PCR, while TCRdb's copy carries only in-frame clones and drops some. Here the sample spans some 120,000 clones, about 76% being singletons. The specimen was PBMCs. The receptors here all came from a man aged 30 to 39 in good health and CMV-seropositive. The CDR3 runs from the conserved cysteine through the conserved F or W. The order of the fields is V gene, J gene, CDR3 protein.

TRBV7-9	TRBJ1-1	CASSLRGTEAFF
TRBV15	TRBJ2-3	CATSTWDRGLTDTQYF
TRBV12-2	TRBJ2-1	CASRLVAGLASNEQFF
TRBV20-1	TRBJ2-1	CSARTSGGGFF
TRBV7-9	TRBJ1-2	CASSLVQGKNYGYTF
TRBV7-9	TRBJ1-2	CASSLSHGYTF
TRBV2	TRBJ2-5	CASSGPGTGKETQYF
TRBV6-4	TRBJ1-2	CASSAEGTLGGYTF
TRBV7-9	TRBJ1-6	CASSLAANLSPLHF
TRBV5-1	TRBJ2-7	CASSLGQGVFYEQYF
TRBV12-5	TRBJ2-3	CASGFTGASTDTQYF
TRBV25-1	TRBJ2-3	CASFGQGAPYDTDTQYF
TRBV28	.	CASSPGGQASYEQYF
TRBV6-1	TRBJ1-1	CASRRVSGQALEAFF
TRBV10-3	TRBJ1-1	CAISDIGTGGGNTEAFF
TRBV15	TRBJ2-7	CAQIPDSLIPYEQYF
TRBV4-1	TRBJ1-6	CASSHPGQGTPPLHF
TRBV27	TRBJ2-7	CASSLSSEGQGKYEQYF
TRBV28	TRBJ2-5	CASSSPRRLAGGQETQYF
TRBV7-8	TRBJ2-4	CASSLRLVAETSKNIQYF
TRBV2	TRBJ2-5	CASQGGARETQYF
TRBV19	TRBJ2-2	CASSTLRGRTGELFF
TRBV15	TRBJ2-7	CATSRGASGGEFYEQYF
TRBV18	TRBJ2-7	CASSPNQGIDEQYF
TRBV28	TRBJ1-6	CASSLKFGDSPLHF
TRBV19	TRBJ1-2	CASTGENYGYTF
TRBV27	TRBJ2-7	CASSSGQGYEQYF
TRBV5-6	TRBJ2-7	CASSLFGGGGAYEQYF
TRBV5-1	.	CASSAGQGLSSYEQYF
TRBV2	.	CASSDAFSYEQYF
TRBV30	TRBJ1-1	CAWSDPAGRKWGLDTEAFF
TRBV5-1	TRBJ1-4	CASSPGQGTEKLFF
TRBV19	TRBJ2-4	CASRGGGAKNIQYF
TRBV7-9	TRBJ2-6	CASSPGRGEVAGANVLTF
TRBV2	TRBJ1-5	CASSEDLVPQHF
TRBV6-1	TRBJ1-4	CASSVSGTGLAKLFF
TRBV21-1	TRBJ2-7	CASSEVSQHYEQYF
TRBV7-9	TRBJ2-3	CASSLQHPDTQYF
TRBV6-5	TRBJ1-5	CASSRDGGNQPQHF
TRBV28	TRBJ1-5	CASSHRGPNQPQHF
TRBV6-4	TRBJ2-3	CASSTGTSVGDTQYF
TRBV11-2	TRBJ1-4	CASSPPATNEKLFF
TRBV11-2	TRBJ2-7	CASSSVRRPTYEQYF
TRBV7-2	TRBJ2-3	CASSLALAGGGADTQYF
TRBV5-1	TRBJ2-1	CASSPGTSGGVSVF
TRBV28	TRBJ1-5	CASSLFRDRVNQPQHF
TRBV27	TRBJ1-5	CASSSRVGQPQHF
TRBV6-5	TRBJ2-1	CASSYSGRFNEQFF
TRBV6-7	TRBJ1-2	CASSPGQGAGGYTF
TRBV7-2	TRBJ1-2	CASSFPLGGVEGYPF
TRBV29-1	.	CSVELLQGVAHEQYF
TRBV7-9	TRBJ1-2	CSSSETGTGVNYGYTF
TRBV5-4	TRBJ1-4	CASSLAGTGGRANEKLFF
TRBV9	TRBJ2-3	CASSSRTGGFTDTQYF
TRBV28	TRBJ1-2	CASSETGPGYGYTF